What follows describes a single TCR beta chain. The entry originates in a study of T-cell reconstitution after alpha-beta-depleted transplantation in children. The TCRbeta library incorporated unique molecular identifiers. TCRdb re-analysed the PCR reads in MiXCR, keeping a single row per CDR3 protein. The data show approximately 350,000 distinct CDR3 sequences, 10% seen once. CDR3 length equals 12 residues. The germline V gene encodes CDR1 DFQATT and CDR2 SNEGSKA (reference sequence). The receptor was isolated from a human donor who donated a stem cell graft to a child with acute lymphoblastic leukemia. This chain joins TRBV20-1 and TRBJ2-2, with 7 bases aligning to TRBD2. Sequencing was performed on PBMCs from the stem cell graft donor, taken from the stem cell graft. The CDR3 bases are TGCAGGGCCCTGGGAGGGACCGGGGAGCTGTTTTTT. It yields the protein CRALGGTGELFF.